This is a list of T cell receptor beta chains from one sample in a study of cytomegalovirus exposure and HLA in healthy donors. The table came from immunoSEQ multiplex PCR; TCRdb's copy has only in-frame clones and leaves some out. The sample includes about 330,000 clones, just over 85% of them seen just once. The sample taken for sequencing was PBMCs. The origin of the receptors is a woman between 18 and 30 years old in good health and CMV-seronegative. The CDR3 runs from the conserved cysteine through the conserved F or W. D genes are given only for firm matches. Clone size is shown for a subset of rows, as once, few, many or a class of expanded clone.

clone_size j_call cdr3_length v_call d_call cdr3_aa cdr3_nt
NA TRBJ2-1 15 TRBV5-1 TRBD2 CASSEGLAEVNEQFF TGCGCCAGCAGCGAGGGACTAGCGGAGGTCAATGAGCAGTTCTTC
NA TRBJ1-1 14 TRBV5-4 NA CASSFGQPNTEAFF TGTGCCAGCAGCTTTGGGCAGCCGAACACTGAAGCTTTCTTT
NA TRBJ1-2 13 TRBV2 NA CASSELRGGGYTF TGTGCCAGCAGTGAACTCAGGGGTGGCGGCTACACCTTC
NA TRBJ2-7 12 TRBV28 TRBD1 CASKTGAYEQYF TGTGCCAGCAAAACAGGGGCCTACGAGCAGTACTTC
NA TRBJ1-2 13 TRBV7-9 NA CASSRRMGDGYTF TGTGCCAGCAGCCGTAGGATGGGAGATGGCTACACCTTC
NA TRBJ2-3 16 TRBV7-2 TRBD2 CASSLGLGGGADTQYF TGTGCCAGCAGCTTAGGTTTGGGCGGGGGTGCAGATACGCAGTATTTT
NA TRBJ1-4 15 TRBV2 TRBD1 CASIVGTGGGEKLFF TGTGCCAGCATCGTCGGGACAGGGGGAGGTGAAAAACTGTTTTTT
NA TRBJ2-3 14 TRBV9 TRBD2 CASGIAGGPDTQYF TGTGCCAGCGGAATAGCGGGAGGGCCTGATACGCAGTATTTT
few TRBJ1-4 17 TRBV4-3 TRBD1 CASSQEVFQTGNEKLFF TGCGCCAGCAGCCAAGAAGTGTTTCAGACAGGGAATGAAAAACTGTTTTTT
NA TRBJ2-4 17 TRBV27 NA CASSLSQGPLAKNIQYF TGTGCCAGCAGTTTAAGTCAGGGGCCACTAGCCAAAAACATTCAGTACTTC
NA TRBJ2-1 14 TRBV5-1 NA CASSLGRVGNEQFF TGCGCCAGCAGCTTGGGTCGGGTGGGCAATGAGCAGTTCTTC
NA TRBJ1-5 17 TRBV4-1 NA CASSQDSGGVLWEPQHF TGCGCCAGCAGCCAAGATTCGGGGGGGGTCCTCTGGGAGCCCCAGCATTTT
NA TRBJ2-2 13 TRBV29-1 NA CSVMDSNTGELFF TGCAGCGTGATGGACTCGAACACCGGGGAGCTGTTTTTT
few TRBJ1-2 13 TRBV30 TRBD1 CAWSPGTGYGYTF TGTGCCTGGAGTCCCGGGACAGGTTATGGCTACACCTTC
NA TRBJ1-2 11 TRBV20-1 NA CSASLEIGYTF TGCAGTGCTAGCTTGGAGATTGGCTACACCTTC
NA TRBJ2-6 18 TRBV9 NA CASRESDGAGVGANVLTF TGTGCCAGCAGAGAATCGGACGGAGCAGGGGTCGGGGCCAACGTCCTGACTTTC
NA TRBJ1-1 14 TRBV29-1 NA CSVAGLFLGSEAFF TGCAGCGTTGCTGGACTGTTTCTTGGTTCTGAAGCTTTCTTT
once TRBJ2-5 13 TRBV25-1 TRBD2 CASSGGGPETQYF TGTGCCAGCAGTGGCGGGGGGCCGGAGACCCAGTACTTC
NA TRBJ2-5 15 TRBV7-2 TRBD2 CASTIVAGPQETQYF TGTGCCAGCACCATTGTAGCGGGACCTCAAGAGACCCAGTACTTC
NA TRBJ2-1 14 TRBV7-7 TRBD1 CASSPKRDSNEQFF TGTGCTAGCAGCCCCAAACGGGACAGCAATGAGCAGTTCTTC
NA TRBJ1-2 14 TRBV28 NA CASSLVSGARGYTF TGTGCCAGCAGTTTAGTTTCAGGGGCGAGGGGCTACACCTTC
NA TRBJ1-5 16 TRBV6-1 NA CASSEGPGGFRQPQHF TGTGCCAGCAGTGAAGGTCCGGGGGGCTTTAGGCAGCCCCAGCATTTT
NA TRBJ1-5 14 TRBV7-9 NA CASSPYSGNQPQHF TGTGCCAGCAGCCCCTACAGTGGCAATCAGCCCCAGCATTTT
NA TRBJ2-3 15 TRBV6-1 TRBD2 CASRKLAGSTDTQYF TGTGCCAGCAGAAAACTAGCGGGATCCACAGATACGCAGTATTTT
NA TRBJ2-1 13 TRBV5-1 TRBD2 CASSSVSGREQFF TGCGCCAGCAGCAGCGTTAGCGGGAGGGAGCAGTTCTTC
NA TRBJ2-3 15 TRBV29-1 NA CSVEGVGWGTDTQYF TGCAGCGTTGAAGGCGTGGGCTGGGGCACAGATACGCAGTATTTT
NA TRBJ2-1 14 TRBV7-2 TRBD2 CASNGLATSNEQFF TGTGCCAGCAATGGACTAGCGACATCCAATGAGCAGTTCTTC
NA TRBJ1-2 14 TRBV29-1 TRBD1 CSVEGQGDMAGYTF TGCAGCGTTGAAGGCCAGGGGGATATGGCTGGCTACACCTTC
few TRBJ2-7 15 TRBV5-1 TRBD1 CASSLDGTVSYEQYF TGCGCCAGCAGCTTGGACGGGACAGTCTCCTACGAGCAGTACTTC
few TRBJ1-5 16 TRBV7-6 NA CASSPAGYRSNQPQHF TGTGCCAGCAGCCCCGCGGGGTATAGGAGCAATCAGCCCCAGCATTTT
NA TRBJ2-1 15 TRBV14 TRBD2 CASSPRTSAGDEQFF TGTGCCAGCAGCCCCCGGACTAGCGCAGGCGATGAGCAGTTCTTC
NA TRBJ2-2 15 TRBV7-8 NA CASHRRRVGGGELFF TGTGCCAGCCACCGGCGCAGGGTAGGCGGCGGGGAGCTGTTTTTT
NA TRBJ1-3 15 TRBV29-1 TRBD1 CSVEGQGLTGNTIYF TGCAGCGTTGAGGGACAGGGGCTAACTGGAAACACCATATATTTT
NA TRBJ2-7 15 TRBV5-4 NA CASSLGRLGSDEQYF TGTGCCAGCAGCTTGGGTCGCCTTGGCAGCGACGAGCAGTACTTC
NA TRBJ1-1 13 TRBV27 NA CASSLGQNTEAFF TGTGCCAGCAGCCTTGGGCAGAACACTGAAGCTTTCTTT
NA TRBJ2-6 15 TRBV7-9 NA CASSLEGGGANVLTF TGTGCCAGCAGCTTAGAAGGGGGTGGGGCCAACGTCCTGACTTTC
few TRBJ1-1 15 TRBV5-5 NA CASSSGSGMNTEAFF TGTGCCAGCAGCTCCGGATCCGGGATGAACACTGAAGCTTTCTTT
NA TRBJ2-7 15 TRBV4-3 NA CASSQLQGTLNEQYF TGCGCCAGCAGCCAACTCCAGGGTACCCTCAACGAGCAGTACTTC
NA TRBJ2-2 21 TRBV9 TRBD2 CASSGSLGLRGRAKVTGELFF TGTGCCAGCAGCGGAAGCTTGGGGCTTCGCGGGAGGGCCAAGGTCACCGGGGAGCTGTTTTTT